These T cell receptor beta chains were read from a single sample in a study of T cells in Graves' hyperthyroidism and ophthalmopathy. TCRdb re-called the multiplex PCR reads through MiXCR, storing one row per CDR3 protein. Here the sample spans approximately 330,000 distinct CDR3 sequences, 18% being singletons. Sequences were obtained from blood. These receptors were taken from a woman aged 45-59 years with Graves' hyperthyroidism. Both conserved end residues are part of each CDR3. A D gene is named only where the DNA matches it firmly. The size of a clone is reported for some rows only, either as once, few or many, or as a class for expanded clones.

j_call cdr3_length clone_size v_call d_call cdr3_nt cdr3_aa
TRBJ1-5 15 few TRBV6-1 . TGTGCCAGCAGACCTCGTCTCGAAGGCAATCAGCCCCAGCATTTT CASRPRLEGNQPQHF
TRBJ2-6 16 few TRBV20-1 . TGCAGTGCTAGAGGTTCTGGCAGGGGTGGGGCCAACGTCCTGACTTTC CSARGSGRGGANVLTF
TRBJ2-1 16 few TRBV4-1 . TGCGCCAGCAGCCAAGATTTTGGGGGATCCCACAATGAGCAGTTCTTC CASSQDFGGSHNEQFF
TRBJ1-1 13 many TRBV30 . TGTGCCTGGAGTAAGATAGGGGGAACTGAAGCTTTCTTT CAWSKIGGTEAFF
TRBJ1-1 15 many TRBV27 . TGTGCCAGCCGGGGTATAGTTCCAGGCTGGACTGAAGCTTTCTTT CASRGIVPGWTEAFF
TRBJ1-1 12 . TRBV2 . TGTGCCAGCAGGGGGTCGGACACTGAAGCTTTCTTT CASRGSDTEAFF
TRBJ1-4 14 . TRBV6-1 . TGTGCCAGCAGTGAGGGACGCCTCAATGAAAAACTGTTTTTT CASSEGRLNEKLFF
TRBJ2-1 16 many TRBV28 TRBD2 TGTGCCAGCAGTTTATTGGGACTAGCGGGAGACGGTGAGCAGTTCTTC CASSLLGLAGDGEQFF
TRBJ1-1 15 . TRBV7-2 . TGTGCCAGCAACCAAAATGCCAGATCGAACACTGAAGCTTTCTTT CASNQNARSNTEAFF
TRBJ2-7 15 many TRBV7-2 . TGTGCCAGCAGCTTAGCGGCGTCCGGCGTCTACGAGCAGTACTTC CASSLAASGVYEQYF
TRBJ1-2 16 . TRBV6-1 . TGTGCCAGCAGTGAAGCCCCGGGACTAGGCGGCTATGGCTACACCTTC CASSEAPGLGGYGYTF
TRBJ1-1 15 many TRBV28 . TGTGCCAGCAGTTTTTTGGAGGACGTGAACACTGAAGCTTTCTTT CASSFLEDVNTEAFF
TRBJ2-2 15 . TRBV5-1 . TGCGCCAGCAGCTTCGCGGACAAAGGAACCGGGGAGCTGTTTTTT CASSFADKGTGELFF
TRBJ2-3 16 many TRBV5-1 . TGCGCCAGCAGCCACCCTGAGACTGCTAGCACAGATACGCAGTATTTT CASSHPETASTDTQYF
TRBJ2-1 14 . TRBV19 TRBD1 TGTGCCAGTAGTAGGACAGGCACACACAATGAGCAGTTCTTC CASSRTGTHNEQFF
TRBJ1-4 17 . TRBV5-4 TRBD1 TGTGCCAGCAGCGGGACAGGGCTTATGACAACTAATGAAAAACTGTTTTTT CASSGTGLMTTNEKLFF
TRBJ2-7 15 many TRBV28 TRBD2 TGTGCCAGCAGTCAGCGGGGGATCTCTACCCACGAGCAGTACTTC CASSQRGISTHEQYF
TRBJ2-3 14 . TRBV6-1 TRBD1 TGTGCCAGCAGGGACAGGGGGAACACAGATACGCAGTATTTT CASRDRGNTDTQYF
TRBJ2-7 16 . TRBV6-1 TRBD2 TGTGCCAGCCGGTTAGCGGGGGGGACGTCCTACAATGAGCAGTACTTC CASRLAGGTSYNEQYF
TRBJ2-2 17 many TRBV28 . TGTGCCAGCAGTTTACTCCCTGAGGTGACGAACACCGGGGAGCTGTTTTTT CASSLLPEVTNTGELFF
TRBJ1-1 13 many TRBV2 . TGTGCCAGCACTATGACAGAGAACACTGAAGCTTTCTTT CASTMTENTEAFF
TRBJ1-1 14 few TRBV5-6 . TGTGCCAGCAGCTTGGAGGGTATGGGGCCTGAAGCTTTCTTT CASSLEGMGPEAFF